The TCR beta chain under discussion was sequenced for a study of glioma-infiltrating T cells listed by TCRdb under 2016. As for the study more broadly: TCR alpha- and beta-chain repertoires were sequenced from glioma tissue, non-neoplastic brain tissue and matched peripheral blood mononuclear cells. To measure how far tissue and blood T-cell populations diverged, each tissue-infiltrating repertoire was compared against the peripheral blood repertoire of the same patient. Three low-grade glioma patients, fewer than 10 primary glioblastoma patients and three non-glioma patients contributing non-neoplastic brain tissue were included in the paired cohort.

Counted from cysteine to phenylalanine, this CDR3 has 16 amino acids. Only the CDR3 region is kept as DNA, spanning 48 bases read in frame from base 1. The V and J ends are trimmed by 5 bases and 8 bases, leaving 24 bases between them. CDR1 MDHEN and CDR2 SYDVKM were looked up in the germline V gene. The iRepertoire nested amplicon-rescue multiplex PCR (arm-PCR) platform was used to amplify TCR alpha and beta CDR3 regions from RNA. For one-step reverse transcription and amplification, roughly 100-450 ng of tissue mRNA or PBMC total RNA was used as input. Following bead purification, Illumina adapters were added by a secondary multiplex PCR, and the libraries were gel-purified between 200 and 400 bp. Demultiplexing relied on internal 6-nucleotide barcodes carried by the libraries. The libraries were sequenced on an Illumina MiSeq using 2x220 or 2x250 nucleotide paired-end reads. The original pipeline was this. FLASH 1.2.11 was used to merge paired reads, and BWA-MEM then aligned the reads to the GRCh37 human genome before TRA and TRB reads were extracted. An IMGT-derived reference of cassette sequences and CDR3 motifs, with pseudogenes included, was used for V and J assignment. Reads were translated in three frames, and productive CDR3s were defined by a C…FGXG motif without stop codons. A clonotype was defined as a unique combination of a V-J cassette pair and a CDR3 amino acid sequence. Hamming distance filtering was applied to reads, with thresholds set by the sequence error rate of each sample in mapped regions. TCRdb cleaned the public reads at Q25 with fastp, built clones with MiXCR and kept in-frame beta chains. Identical CDR3 protein sequences are pooled into one entry, listed with their most common genes and DNA. Clone size and V and J calls follow TCRdb, not the original study. This sample comprises around 170,000 distinct CDR3 sequences, about 40% of them detected only once. Roughly 5.4% of the sample belongs to the ten largest clones.

This clonotype was seen at least ten times. Its antigen target is currently unknown. No quality values exist for individual bases; no much larger clone is one base distant. The paper as a whole reports these results and caveats: Tissue and blood shared very few CDR3 sequences, a result attributed to high CDR3 diversity and limited sampling. In non-neoplastic patients, VJ-independent divergence between tissue and blood fell below expectation, whereas in all gliomas, and especially in low-grade gliomas, the divergence rose above expectation. Small numbers underpinned the group comparisons: 8 or 9 glioblastoma patients, three low-grade glioma patients and three non-neoplastic patients.

The receptor's source is a human donor with low-grade glioma or glioblastoma, undergoing nonglioma brain surgery, or in good health (not recorded which). The sample consisted of glioma tissue, nonneoplastic brain tissue, or PBMCs (not recorded which). Recombination connected TRBV28 to TRBJ1-1; TRBD1 could be the D gene, as 6 bases match. The DNA sequence is given as TGTGCCAGCAGTCCCCAAAGGGGGTGGGGCGCGACCGAAGCTTTCTTT. This gives the protein CASSPQRGWGATEAFF. The CDR3 plus the reference TRBV28 and TRBJ1-1 genes for the other parts give the full variable domain: DVKVTQSSRYLVKRTGEKVFLECVQDMDHENMFWYRQDPGLGLRLIYFSYDVKMKEKGDIPEGYSVSREKKERFSLILESASTNQTSMYLCASSPQRGWGATEAFFGQGTRLTVV.